This paragraph covers one T cell receptor beta chain sequence. Mismatch with germline at one junction end may stem from a read error. TCR beta libraries were built from RNA through three nested multiplex PCR rounds using modified ARM-PCR. TCRdb called the multiplex PCR reads again in MiXCR, with one record for every CDR3 protein. The table includes 15,000 or so distinct CDR3 sequences, 73% detected once. Germline CDR1 and CDR2: GTSNPN and SVGIG (reference sequence). The CDR3 runs 15 residues. The entry originates in a study of tumor-infiltrating lymphocytes in glioblastoma multiforme. Material: brain tumor tissue. This sequence was found in a male donor with glioblastoma. The gene calls are TRBV30 and TRBJ2-1; the D is unclear. For the CDR3, the DNA is TGTTCCTGGAGTCTAAAGGAGTTCATAGGCAATGAGCAGTTCTTC. This codes for CSWSLKEFIGNEQFF. Complete variable domain (other parts from reference TRBV30 and TRBJ2-1): SQTIHQWPATLVQPVGSPLSLECTVEGTSNPNLYWYRQAAGRGLQLLFYSVGIGQISSEVPQNLSASRPQDRQFILSSKKLLLSDSGFYLCSWSLKEFIGNEQFFGPGTRLTVL.